This record looks at one T cell receptor beta chain sequence and its context. The target antigen is unknown. The data are from a study of Graves' ophthalmopathy and Graves' hyperthyroidism. Exclusion applied to patients with other autoimmune diseases, uncontrolled infections, pregnancy or lactation. The evidence that diagnosis relied on was clinical symptoms, serum thyroxine, TRAb, thyroid ultrasound and orbital computed tomography. Study observations and caveats: Stable hyperthyroidism and ophthalmopathy were told apart by a 13-signature model, which achieved about 88% sensitivity and around 77% specificity. For predicting ophthalmopathy progression, the model had roughly 70% sensitivity and roughly 76% specificity.

The CDR3 is 17 amino acids. The V gene lost 2 bases and the J gene lost 3 bases, with 20 bases spanning the gap. Amplified material comprised TCR beta CDR3 regions derived from RNA transcripts. HTBI primers served in a first-round RT-PCR, which a second-round multiplex PCR followed. TCRdb re-analysed the multiplex PCR reads in MiXCR, keeping a single row per CDR3 protein. The table shows roughly 600,000 distinct CDR3 sequences, with approximately 35% occurring only once. The receptor's source is an adult man with Graves' hyperthyroidism. Sequences were obtained from peripheral blood or thyroid tissue (not recorded which). J is TRBJ2-7 and V is TRBV12-3 or TRBV12-4; D is unresolved. This CDR3 reads CASSLRSLAEPDYEQYF. For the CDR3, the DNA is TGTGCCAGCAGTTTAAGATCATTGGCGGAGCCCGACTACGAGCAGTACTTC.